This TCR beta chain is drawn from a study of T cell changes during pregnancy in multiple sclerosis. Losses at the gene ends were 6 bases for V and 1 base for J; bases not matched to a gene: 7. The CDR3 runs 16 residues. Looked up from germline, CDR1 is LNHDA and CDR2 is SQIVND (reference sequence). Repertoires were generated with immunoSEQ multiplex PCR, while TCRdb's copy carries only in-frame clones and drops some. The sample records 40,000 to 50,000 clones, 70% to 90% being singletons. The source was CD4+ T cells from peripheral blood mononuclear cells, collected in the first trimester of pregnancy. The chain links TRBV19 to TRBJ2-2, with TRBD1 matching 8 bases. The source of this sequence is a female donor with multiple sclerosis, enrolled in a pregnancy study. The CDR3 protein is CASSLRTGLNTGELFF. CDR3 nucleotide sequence: TGTGCCAGTAGCCTACGGACAGGGCTGAACACCGGGGAGCTGTTTTTT.